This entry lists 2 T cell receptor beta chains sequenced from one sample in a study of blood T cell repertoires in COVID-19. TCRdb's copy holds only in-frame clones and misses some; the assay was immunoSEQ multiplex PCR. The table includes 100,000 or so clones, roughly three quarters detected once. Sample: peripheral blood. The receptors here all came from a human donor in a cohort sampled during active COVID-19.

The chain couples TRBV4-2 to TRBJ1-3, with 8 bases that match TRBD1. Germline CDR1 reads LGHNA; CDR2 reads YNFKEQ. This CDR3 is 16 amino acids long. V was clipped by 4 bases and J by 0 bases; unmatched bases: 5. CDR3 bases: TGTGCCAGCAGCCTCGACAGGGGAGGCTCTGGAAACACCATATATTTT. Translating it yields CASSLDRGGSGNTIYF.

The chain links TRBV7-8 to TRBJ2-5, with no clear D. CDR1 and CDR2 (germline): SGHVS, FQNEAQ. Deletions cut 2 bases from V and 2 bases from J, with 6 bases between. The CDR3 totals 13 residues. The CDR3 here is CASSLIVQETQYF. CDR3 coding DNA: TGTGCCAGCAGCTTAATCGTTCAAGAGACCCAGTACTTC.